These T cell receptor beta chains were read from a single sample in a study of T cells in Graves' hyperthyroidism and ophthalmopathy. TCRdb used MiXCR to reprocess the multiplex PCR reads, holding one entry per CDR3 protein. The profile shows about 570,000 distinct CDR3 sequences, under 60% of them singletons. Specimen: peripheral blood or thyroid tissue (not recorded which). Source of these receptors: an adult woman with Graves' disease, either hyperthyroidism or ophthalmopathy (not recorded which). The CDR3 runs from the conserved cysteine through the conserved F or W. D genes are given only for firm matches. Rows give clone size only sometimes, using once, few, many, or a class for an expanded clone.

abundance	j_gene	v_gene	d_gene	CDR3nt	CDR3aa
NA	TRBJ2-7	TRBV28	NA	TGTGCCAGCAAGTCTCCTTACGAGCAGTACTTC	CASKSPYEQYF
many	TRBJ1-1	TRBV5-1	NA	TGCGCCAGCAGCTCCTCCGGGGCCCCCACTGAAGCTTTCTTT	CASSSSGAPTEAFF
once	TRBJ1-6	TRBV15	TRBD1	TGTGCCACCAGCCCCCACCCAGGGGGAAACAGGCATTCACCCCTCCACTTT	CATSPHPGGNRHSPLHF
many	TRBJ2-7	TRBV20-1	TRBD1	TGCAGTGCTGGCGGGACAGGGGGCCGGGACGGCTACGAGCAGTACTTC	CSAGGTGGRDGYEQYF
NA	TRBJ1-2	TRBV19	NA	TGTGCCAGTAGTCCCGACAGCATTCTTACCTATGGCTACACCTTC	CASSPDSILTYGYTF
NA	TRBJ2-7	TRBV6-5	NA	TGTGCCAGCAGTTCTCGGAAGGACAGATACAGCTCCTACGAGCAGTACTTC	CASSSRKDRYSSYEQYF
once	TRBJ2-6	TRBV11-2	NA	TGTGCCAGCAGCTTACTTGCAGGGCGGGCCTACGTCCTGACTTTC	CASSLLAGRAYVLTF
few	TRBJ1-2	TRBV7-8	NA	TGTGCCAGCAGCCTACCCAGCTTCGGCGGGGATGGCTACACCTTC	CASSLPSFGGDGYTF
NA	TRBJ1-2	TRBV2	NA	TGTGCCAGCGGACAGCAAACTAACTATGGCTACACCTTC	CASGQQTNYGYTF
many	TRBJ1-5	TRBV2	NA	TGTGCCAGCAGTGAGGTGGGTCTGTGGGCGCAGCATTTT	CASSEVGLWAQHF
NA	TRBJ2-5	TRBV15	NA	TGTGCCACCAGCAGAAGACAGGCCGACAGCCAAGAGACCCAGTACTTC	CATSRRQADSQETQYF
many	TRBJ2-7	TRBV7-3	TRBD2	TGTGCCAGCAGCCTAGCGGGAGGGAACGAGCAGTACTTC	CASSLAGGNEQYF
many	TRBJ2-7	TRBV11-2	NA	TGTGCCAGCAGCGGACGTTTTTTGACCTACGAGCAGTACTTC	CASSGRFLTYEQYF
NA	TRBJ1-1	TRBV9	NA	TGTGCCAGCAGCGTAAACCCCGCCCGTAGGAACACTGAAGCTTTCTTT	CASSVNPARRNTEAFF
many	TRBJ1-3	TRBV14	NA	TGTGCCAGCAGCCAAGCCGGGGCTGGAAACACCATATATTTT	CASSQAGAGNTIYF
NA	TRBJ1-5	TRBV10-1	NA	TGCGCCACCCGAGGAACAGGGAAGGATCAGCCCCAGCATTTT	CATRGTGKDQPQHF
many	TRBJ1-5	TRBV4-1	NA	TGCGCCAGCAGCCTAAGACAGGAAAATCAGCCCCAGCATTTT	CASSLRQENQPQHF
NA	TRBJ2-5	TRBV7-3	NA	TGTGCCAGCAGTTTGATGGCTAGCAGAAATGTGGAGACCCAGTACTTC	CASSLMASRNVETQYF
many	TRBJ2-3	TRBV7-2	NA	TGTGCCAGCAGCTTAAACCGGGCTAGCACAGATACGCAGTATTTT	CASSLNRASTDTQYF
few	TRBJ2-1	TRBV15	TRBD2	TGTGCCACCAGCAGAGGGACCGGGACTAGCGAATACAATGAGCAGTTCTTC	CATSRGTGTSEYNEQFF